The rows below give T cell receptor beta chains drawn from one sample of a study of siplizumab effects on memory and regulatory T cells. Here immunoSEQ multiplex PCR was the method, and the copy in TCRdb shows in-frame clones only, minus some. The data show 13,000 or so clones, about two fifths seen once. No antigen has been assigned to these receptors. The sequenced sample consisted of CFSE-low (dividing) CD8+ T cells sorted from an allogeneic mixed lymphocyte reaction. The receptors derive from a human donor in good health; the cells came from an allogeneic mixed lymphocyte reaction. The CDR3 runs from the conserved cysteine through the conserved F or W. D genes are given only for firm matches. The size entry is marked missing in some rows and otherwise reads once, few, many or a size class.

TRBJ2-7 . TRBV7-3 . CASSPGSRSYEQYF TGTGCCAGCAGCCCCGGAAGCCGGTCCTACGAGCAGTACTTC
TRBJ2-1 . TRBV9 . CASSEDNYNEQFF TGTGCCAGCAGCGAAGACAACTACAATGAGCAGTTCTTC
TRBJ2-1 few TRBV30 . CAWSVSDDNEQFF TGTGCCTGGAGTGTATCAGACGACAATGAGCAGTTCTTC
TRBJ2-7 . TRBV4-1 . CASSQDLRQASYEQYF TGCGCCAGCAGCCAAGATTTGAGACAGGCCTCCTACGAGCAGTACTTC
TRBJ1-2 . TRBV6-6 TRBD1 CASSREQGDGYTF TGTGCCAGCAGCCGTGAACAGGGGGATGGCTACACCTTC
TRBJ2-6 medium-sized TRBV4-1 . CASSQDPLSGANVLTF TGCGCCAGCAGCCAAGATCCCCTCTCTGGGGCCAACGTCCTGACTTTC
TRBJ2-1 . TRBV6-4 . CASSDSGNEQFF TGTGCCAGCAGTGACTCGGGCAATGAGCAGTTCTTC
TRBJ2-1 . TRBV9 TRBD2 CASNDWEGNEQFF TGTGCCAGCAACGACTGGGAGGGAAATGAGCAGTTCTTC
TRBJ2-7 few TRBV7-2 . CASSFATGSYEQYF TGTGCCAGCAGCTTTGCTACAGGGTCCTACGAGCAGTACTTC
TRBJ2-7 . TRBV27 TRBD1 CASSLLRTGNEQYF TGTGCCAGCAGTTTATTACGGACAGGGAACGAGCAGTACTTC
TRBJ2-2 medium-sized TRBV4-1 . CASSQDGQGTGELFF TGCGCCAGCAGCCAAGATGGGCAGGGCACCGGGGAGCTGTTTTTT
TRBJ2-1 few TRBV6-5 TRBD2 CASSYAASGSNEQFF TGTGCCAGCAGTTACGCGGCTAGCGGGAGTAATGAGCAGTTCTTC
TRBJ2-1 . TRBV27 TRBD2 CASSSLPGGNEQFF TGTGCCAGCAGTTCCTTGCCGGGGGGCAATGAGCAGTTCTTC
TRBJ2-7 . TRBV10-1 TRBD1 CATPGQGATSEQYEQYF TGCGCCACTCCGGGACAGGGGGCGACTAGCGAGCAGTACGAGCAGTACTTC
TRBJ2-7 . TRBV6-1 . CASSVPSSYEQYF TGTGCCAGCAGTGTCCCCAGCTCCTACGAGCAGTACTTC